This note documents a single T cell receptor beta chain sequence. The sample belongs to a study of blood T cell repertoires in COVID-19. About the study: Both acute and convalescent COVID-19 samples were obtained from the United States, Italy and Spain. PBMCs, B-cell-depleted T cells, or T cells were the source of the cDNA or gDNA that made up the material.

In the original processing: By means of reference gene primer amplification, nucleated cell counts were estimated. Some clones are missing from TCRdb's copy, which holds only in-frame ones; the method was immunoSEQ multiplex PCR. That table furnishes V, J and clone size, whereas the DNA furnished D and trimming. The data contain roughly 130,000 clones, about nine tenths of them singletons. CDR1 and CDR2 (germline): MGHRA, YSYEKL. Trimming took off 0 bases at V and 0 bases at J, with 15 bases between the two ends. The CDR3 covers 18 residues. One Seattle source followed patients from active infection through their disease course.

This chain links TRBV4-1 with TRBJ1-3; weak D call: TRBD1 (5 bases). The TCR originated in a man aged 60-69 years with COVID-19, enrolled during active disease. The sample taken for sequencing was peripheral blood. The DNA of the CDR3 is TGCGCCAGCAGCCAAGATGGTCTTCGACAGTACTCTGGAAACACCATATATTTT. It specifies CASSQDGLRQYSGNTIYF.